This entry concerns a single TCR beta chain. Germline V gene lookup returns CDR1 MGHRA and CDR2 YSYEKL. There are 16 residues in the CDR3. Between the trimmed V and J ends, which lost 4 bases and 0 bases, there was a span of 12 bases. The sample belongs to a study of human T cells and chemical hapten exposure. One entry per CDR3 protein, called by TCRdb with MiXCR from the 5' RACE reads. The repertoire holds over 95,000 distinct CDR3 sequences, with 15% to 20% as singletons. The total RNA was obtained from whole blood that was not fractionated. This chain connects TRBV4-1 to TRBJ1-4; TRBD1 is a possible D gene (6 bases). The clonotype comes from a human donor in good health. CDR3 loop: CASSLGQPATNEKLFF. CDR3 coding DNA: TGCGCCAGCAGCCTCGGACAGCCCGCAACTAATGAAAAACTGTTTTTT.